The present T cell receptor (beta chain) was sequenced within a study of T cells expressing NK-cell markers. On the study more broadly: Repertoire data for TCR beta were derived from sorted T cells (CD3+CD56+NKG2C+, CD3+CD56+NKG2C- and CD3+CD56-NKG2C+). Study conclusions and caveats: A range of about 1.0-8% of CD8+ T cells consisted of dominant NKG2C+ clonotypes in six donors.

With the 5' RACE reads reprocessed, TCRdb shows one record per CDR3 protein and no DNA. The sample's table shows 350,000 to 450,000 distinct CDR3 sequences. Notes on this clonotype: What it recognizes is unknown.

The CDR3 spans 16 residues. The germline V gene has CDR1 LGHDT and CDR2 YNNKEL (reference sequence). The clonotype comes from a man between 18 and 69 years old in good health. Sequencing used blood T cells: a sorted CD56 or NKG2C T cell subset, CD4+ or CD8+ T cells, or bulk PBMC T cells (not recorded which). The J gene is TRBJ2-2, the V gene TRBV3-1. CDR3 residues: CASSQGISSGTGELFF.